These T cell receptor beta chains were read from a single sample in a study of cytomegalovirus exposure and HLA in healthy donors. Sequencing used immunoSEQ multiplex PCR; TCRdb keeps in-frame clones, though not all of them. This table has about 88,000 clones, less than 70% appearing once. The sample consisted of PBMCs. The receptors derive from a man in his fifties in good health and CMV-seronegative. The CDR3 runs from the conserved cysteine through the conserved F or W. A D gene is named only where the DNA matches it firmly. The listing skips clone size in some rows; elsewhere it reads once, few, many or a size class.

v_gene: TRBV6-1
abundance: .
j_gene: TRBJ2-1
d_gene: .
CDR3nt: TGTGCCAGCAGTGCGAGTGCGGCAGACCCGGGGAATGAGCAGTTCTTC
CDR3aa: CASSASAADPGNEQFF

v_gene: TRBV7-9
abundance: .
j_gene: TRBJ2-2
d_gene: .
CDR3nt: TGTGCCAGCAGCCTTTACGGGACATCGGCCACCGGGGAGCTGTTTTTT
CDR3aa: CASSLYGTSATGELFF

v_gene: TRBV30
abundance: .
j_gene: TRBJ2-7
d_gene: .
CDR3nt: TGTGCCTGGCGGGGACCTGGGGGGTCCTACGAGCAGTACTTC
CDR3aa: CAWRGPGGSYEQYF

v_gene: TRBV6-5
abundance: .
j_gene: TRBJ2-5
d_gene: TRBD1
CDR3nt: TGTGCCAGCAGGCCCCAGGGGGCCGAGACCCAGTACTTC
CDR3aa: CASRPQGAETQYF

v_gene: TRBV6-6
abundance: .
j_gene: TRBJ1-1
d_gene: TRBD1
CDR3nt: TGTTCAACGGGACAGGGGCGAAGCATGAACACTGAAGCTTTCTTT
CDR3aa: CSTGQGRSMNTEAFF

v_gene: TRBV15
abundance: .
j_gene: TRBJ2-3
d_gene: .
CDR3nt: TGTGCCACCAGCAGAGTTCAGTTGCGGGATACGCAGTATTTT
CDR3aa: CATSRVQLRDTQYF

v_gene: TRBV6-5
abundance: .
j_gene: TRBJ2-1
d_gene: .
CDR3nt: TGTGCCAGCAGTTACATAGACAGATATAACAATGAGCAGTTCTTC
CDR3aa: CASSYIDRYNNEQFF

v_gene: TRBV28
abundance: .
j_gene: TRBJ1-3
d_gene: .
CDR3nt: TGTGCCAGCAGACCCTACCGGGACATAAAAGAAAGTGGAAACACCATATATTTT
CDR3aa: CASRPYRDIKESGNTIYF

v_gene: TRBV11-2
abundance: once
j_gene: TRBJ1-2
d_gene: TRBD1
CDR3nt: TGTGCCAGCAGCTCCTTGACAGGGCCAAGAGGCTACACCTTC
CDR3aa: CASSSLTGPRGYTF

v_gene: TRBV27
abundance: .
j_gene: TRBJ1-1
d_gene: .
CDR3nt: TGTGCCAGCAGTAAAGGGGTAGCGAACACTGAAGCTTTCTTT
CDR3aa: CASSKGVANTEAFF

v_gene: TRBV29-1
abundance: .
j_gene: TRBJ2-1
d_gene: .
CDR3nt: TGCAGCGCCCGTGGGCCAGCGGGTGGGTCCAATGAGCAGTTCTTC
CDR3aa: CSARGPAGGSNEQFF

v_gene: TRBV27
abundance: few
j_gene: TRBJ1-6
d_gene: .
CDR3nt: TGTGCCAGTGGAATAGACAGGCTGTCACCCCTCCACTTT
CDR3aa: CASGIDRLSPLHF

v_gene: TRBV7-9
abundance: .
j_gene: TRBJ1-2
d_gene: .
CDR3nt: TGTGCCAGCAGCTTAGGGACAGACTATGGCTACACCTTC
CDR3aa: CASSLGTDYGYTF

v_gene: TRBV9
abundance: .
j_gene: TRBJ2-4
d_gene: TRBD1
CDR3nt: TGTGCCAGCAGCGTTGGGGACAGGGCCAAAAACATTCAGTACTTC
CDR3aa: CASSVGDRAKNIQYF

v_gene: TRBV2
abundance: .
j_gene: TRBJ1-5
d_gene: .
CDR3nt: TGTGCCAGCAGTGACACAGTCTATAGCAATCAGCCCCAGCATTTT
CDR3aa: CASSDTVYSNQPQHF

v_gene: TRBV4-3
abundance: once
j_gene: TRBJ2-3
d_gene: TRBD2
CDR3nt: TGCGCCAGCAGCCAAGGCGGGCTAGCGGTGTTGATAGATACGCAGTATTTT
CDR3aa: CASSQGGLAVLIDTQYF

v_gene: TRBV28
abundance: few
j_gene: TRBJ2-3
d_gene: TRBD1
CDR3nt: TGTGCCAGCACCCGATCCGGGACAGGGGGCAGGAATACGCAGTATTTT
CDR3aa: CASTRSGTGGRNTQYF

v_gene: TRBV6-1
abundance: .
j_gene: TRBJ1-3
d_gene: .
CDR3nt: TGTGCCACCGAAAGGGGGTTGAGCTCTGGAAACACCATATATTTT
CDR3aa: CATERGLSSGNTIYF

v_gene: TRBV6-1
abundance: .
j_gene: TRBJ1-2
d_gene: .
CDR3nt: TGTGCCAGCAGTGAACAAGGAGGCCCCTATGGCTACACCTTC
CDR3aa: CASSEQGGPYGYTF

v_gene: TRBV7-2
abundance: .
j_gene: TRBJ1-5
d_gene: .
CDR3nt: TGTGCCAGCAGCTCGAGGGACTATAGCAATCAGCCCCAGCATTTT
CDR3aa: CASSSRDYSNQPQHF

v_gene: TRBV28
abundance: medium-sized
j_gene: TRBJ2-5
d_gene: .
CDR3nt: TGTGCCAGCAGTTTATCCACCGCGGTCGAAGAGACCCAGTACTTC
CDR3aa: CASSLSTAVEETQYF

v_gene: TRBV29-1
abundance: .
j_gene: TRBJ2-5
d_gene: .
CDR3nt: TGCAGCGTTGACAGGGGACAAGAGACCCAGTACTTC
CDR3aa: CSVDRGQETQYF

v_gene: TRBV7-2
abundance: .
j_gene: TRBJ2-2
d_gene: TRBD2
CDR3nt: TGTGCCAGCAGCCCAAGGACTAGCGGGTTGGGCGGGGAGCTGTTTTTT
CDR3aa: CASSPRTSGLGGELFF

v_gene: TRBV9
abundance: .
j_gene: TRBJ2-1
d_gene: TRBD2
CDR3nt: TGTGCCAGCAGCGTAGGACAGGGGCTAGCGGGGGATGAGCAGTTCTTC
CDR3aa: CASSVGQGLAGDEQFF

v_gene: TRBV18
abundance: .
j_gene: TRBJ2-3
d_gene: TRBD2
CDR3nt: TGTGCCAGCTCACCCGAGACTAGCGGGAGTGGAAGAGTCGCAGATACGCAGTATTTT
CDR3aa: CASSPETSGSGRVADTQYF

v_gene: TRBV2
abundance: .
j_gene: TRBJ2-2
d_gene: .
CDR3nt: TGTGCCAGCATGGAACGAGGCGGGGAGCTGTTTTTT
CDR3aa: CASMERGGELFF

v_gene: TRBV7-8
abundance: few
j_gene: TRBJ1-5
d_gene: .
CDR3nt: TGTGCCAGCAGCTCCCGGAGAGAGGGTGGGGATCAGCCCCAGCATTTT
CDR3aa: CASSSRREGGDQPQHF

v_gene: TRBV6-6
abundance: .
j_gene: TRBJ2-3
d_gene: .
CDR3nt: TGTGCCAGCAGTTACTCGGCGGGGCCCCCCACAGATACGCAGTATTTT
CDR3aa: CASSYSAGPPTDTQYF

v_gene: TRBV5-8
abundance: .
j_gene: TRBJ2-5
d_gene: .
CDR3nt: TGTGCCAGCAGCTTGATCTTTCCGGGCTCCGGGGCCCAGTACTTC
CDR3aa: CASSLIFPGSGAQYF

v_gene: TRBV5-1
abundance: .
j_gene: TRBJ2-3
d_gene: TRBD1
CDR3nt: TGCGCCAGCCTCCCTGGGACAGGGGGTGGTACGCAGTATTTT
CDR3aa: CASLPGTGGGTQYF

v_gene: TRBV7-2
abundance: .
j_gene: TRBJ2-7
d_gene: .
CDR3nt: TGTGCCAGCAGCTTAGGGCTAGCGAGAGTCGAGCAGTACTTC
CDR3aa: CASSLGLARVEQYF

v_gene: TRBV9
abundance: .
j_gene: TRBJ1-2
d_gene: TRBD1
CDR3nt: TGTGCCAGCAGCGTCCTGACAGGGGCGTGGGGCTACACCTTC
CDR3aa: CASSVLTGAWGYTF

v_gene: TRBV6-5
abundance: .
j_gene: TRBJ2-3
d_gene: .
CDR3nt: TGTGCCAGCAGTTATTCGGGTTTTGATACGCAGTATTTT
CDR3aa: CASSYSGFDTQYF

v_gene: TRBV6-5
abundance: .
j_gene: TRBJ1-6
d_gene: TRBD1
CDR3nt: TGTGCCAGCAGCTACCGGGACAGGGGAAATTCACCCCTCCACTTT
CDR3aa: CASSYRDRGNSPLHF

v_gene: TRBV2
abundance: .
j_gene: TRBJ1-1
d_gene: .
CDR3nt: TGTGCCAGCAGTACTTTAGTACAGGGAGGGAAAGCTTTCTTT
CDR3aa: CASSTLVQGGKAFF

v_gene: TRBV9
abundance: few
j_gene: TRBJ2-3
d_gene: .
CDR3nt: TGTGCCAGCAGCGTAGGGGGCAGTCGGACAGATACGCAGTATTTT
CDR3aa: CASSVGGSRTDTQYF

v_gene: TRBV28
abundance: few
j_gene: TRBJ2-5
d_gene: .
CDR3nt: TGTGCCAGCAGTTTATTCCGGGGGACCCAGTACTTC
CDR3aa: CASSLFRGTQYF

v_gene: TRBV28
abundance: .
j_gene: TRBJ2-7
d_gene: TRBD2
CDR3nt: TGTGCCAGCAGTTTAAGTAGCGGGGGAACCTCCTACGAGCAGTACTTC
CDR3aa: CASSLSSGGTSYEQYF

v_gene: TRBV6-5
abundance: once
j_gene: TRBJ2-7
d_gene: .
CDR3nt: TGTGCCAGCAGTTACTCGAGGGCGGAGGTCTACGAGCAGTACTTC
CDR3aa: CASSYSRAEVYEQYF

v_gene: TRBV5-6
abundance: .
j_gene: TRBJ1-6
d_gene: TRBD1
CDR3nt: TGTGCCAGCAGCTACCGGGACAGAGCCCTTCTCCACTTT
CDR3aa: CASSYRDRALLHF

v_gene: TRBV29-1
abundance: .
j_gene: TRBJ1-1
d_gene: .
CDR3nt: TGCAGCGTCGAACCCTACAGGGAAACTGAAGCTTTCTTT
CDR3aa: CSVEPYRETEAFF

v_gene: TRBV5-1
abundance: .
j_gene: TRBJ2-6
d_gene: TRBD1
CDR3nt: TGCGCCAGCAGCTCCGGGACAGGCTTAAGTGGGGCCAACGTCCTGACTTTC
CDR3aa: CASSSGTGLSGANVLTF

v_gene: TRBV4-2
abundance: .
j_gene: TRBJ2-7
d_gene: TRBD2
CDR3nt: TGTGCCAGCAGCCAGGTAGCGGGTTCCTACGAGCAGTACTTC
CDR3aa: CASSQVAGSYEQYF

v_gene: TRBV18
abundance: few
j_gene: TRBJ1-6
d_gene: .
CDR3nt: TGTGCCAGCTCACCACAATCAGGGAATAATTCACCCCTCCACTTT
CDR3aa: CASSPQSGNNSPLHF

v_gene: TRBV4-1
abundance: .
j_gene: TRBJ2-3
d_gene: TRBD1
CDR3nt: TGCGCCAGCAGCCCCGCGGGACAGGGTCTGGATACGCAGTATTTT
CDR3aa: CASSPAGQGLDTQYF

v_gene: TRBV2
abundance: .
j_gene: TRBJ2-5
d_gene: TRBD2
CDR3nt: TGTGCCAGCAGTTCCGGGACTAGCGGGGGAGGCCAAGAGACCCAGTACTTC
CDR3aa: CASSSGTSGGGQETQYF

v_gene: TRBV7-2
abundance: .
j_gene: TRBJ2-5
d_gene: TRBD2
CDR3nt: TGTGCCAGCAGCTCTTCGACTAGCGGTGCCTCCTCAGTAGAGACCCAGTACTTC
CDR3aa: CASSSSTSGASSVETQYF

v_gene: TRBV28
abundance: .
j_gene: TRBJ2-1
d_gene: .
CDR3nt: TGTGCCAGCAGTTTGGCTGGCAGAAGCTCCTACAATGAGCAGTTCTTC
CDR3aa: CASSLAGRSSYNEQFF

v_gene: TRBV7-6
abundance: .
j_gene: TRBJ1-2
d_gene: .
CDR3nt: TGTGCCAGCAGCTTAGGGCCCGATCCCCTCTATGGCTACACCTTC
CDR3aa: CASSLGPDPLYGYTF

v_gene: TRBV18
abundance: few
j_gene: TRBJ2-5
d_gene: .
CDR3nt: TGTGCCAGCTCACCCCCCTACTCAGGGGAGACCCAGTACTTC
CDR3aa: CASSPPYSGETQYF

v_gene: TRBV18
abundance: .
j_gene: TRBJ1-2
d_gene: .
CDR3nt: TGTGCCAGCTCACCACCGGAGGCCAACTATGGCTACACCTTC
CDR3aa: CASSPPEANYGYTF

v_gene: TRBV5-4
abundance: .
j_gene: TRBJ2-1
d_gene: .
CDR3nt: TGTGCCAGCAGCTTGGCGCGCTACAATGAGCAGTTCTTC
CDR3aa: CASSLARYNEQFF

v_gene: TRBV25-1
abundance: .
j_gene: TRBJ2-3
d_gene: .
CDR3nt: TGTGCCAGCCGCCTTAACCGGGGCACAGATACGCAGTATTTT
CDR3aa: CASRLNRGTDTQYF

v_gene: TRBV6-5
abundance: .
j_gene: TRBJ2-3
d_gene: .
CDR3nt: TGTGCCAGCTCGGTGGGGCCAGATACGCAGTATTTT
CDR3aa: CASSVGPDTQYF

v_gene: TRBV19
abundance: .
j_gene: TRBJ1-5
d_gene: .
CDR3nt: TGTGCCAGTAGTATTAGCCGTCGAGAAGGTCAGCCCCAGCATTTT
CDR3aa: CASSISRREGQPQHF

v_gene: TRBV2
abundance: .
j_gene: TRBJ2-5
d_gene: .
CDR3nt: TGTGCCAGCACCACGACAGGAGAGACCCAGTACTTC
CDR3aa: CASTTTGETQYF

v_gene: TRBV29-1
abundance: once
j_gene: TRBJ1-1
d_gene: .
CDR3nt: TGCAGCGTTGGACACGCCGCTGAAGCTTTCTTT
CDR3aa: CSVGHAAEAFF